Below are 26 T cell receptor beta chains sequenced from a single sample in a study of blood T cell repertoires in COVID-19. Some clones are missing from TCRdb's copy, which holds only in-frame ones; the method was immunoSEQ multiplex PCR. Among approximately 290,000 clones listed, approximately 85% were seen once. The sample comprised peripheral blood. The source of these receptors is a human donor with COVID-19, enrolled during active disease. The donor label of this sample is uncertain.

The DNA of the CDR3 is TGTGCCAGCAGCCAAACTAGCGGGAGAGCAGATACGCAGTATTTT. Translating it yields CASSQTSGRADTQYF. The genes are TRBV14 and TRBJ2-3, with 11 bases that match TRBD2. CDR3 length: 15 residues. V was pared by 2 bases and J by 4 bases, with 2 bases of the junction left unmatched. Looked up from germline, CDR1 is SGHDN and CDR2 is FVKESK.

The gene calls are TRBV6-1 and TRBJ1-5; a possible D gene is TRBD1 (5 bases). CDR3 length: 16 residues. V gave up 4 bases and J gave up 0 bases, with 13 bases separating them. Germline loops: CDR1 MNHNS, CDR2 SASEGT. CDR3 nucleotide sequence: TGTGCCAGCAGTGCTCTGACAGTATATAGCAATCAGCCCCAGCATTTT. It specifies CASSALTVYSNQPQHF.

The chain recombines TRBV19 with TRBJ1-2, with D perhaps matching TRBD1 (6 bases). Trimming took 4 bases from V and 0 from J, leaving 15 bases between them. Germline CDR1 reads LNHDA; CDR2 reads SQIVND (reference sequence). This CDR3 contains 16 residues. The CDR3 DNA reads as TGTGCCAGTAGTAGGGACATCGCCGGCACTAACTATGGCTACACCTTC. Amino acids: CASSRDIAGTNYGYTF.

The rearrangement links TRBV7-9 to TRBJ1-5, with D uncertain. The CDR3 consists of 12 residues. The germline V gene encodes CDR1 SEHNR and CDR2 FQNEAQ (reference sequence). With 5 bases removed from V and 3 bases from J, the gap between germline ends came to 5 bases. The CDR3 DNA reads as TGTGCCAGCAGCCCTGTCAATCAGCCCCAGCATTTT. It translates to CASSPVNQPQHF.

The rearrangement joins TRBV2 to TRBJ2-3, with TRBD1 matching over 9 bases. Germline loops: CDR1 SNHLY, CDR2 FYNNEI. There are 17 residues in the CDR3. V shed 0 bases and J 2 bases; nucleotides not matched to a gene: 6. Here the CDR3 reads CASSEARGQGLTDTQYF. The CDR3 region has the DNA TGTGCCAGCAGTGAAGCGCGCGGACAGGGGCTCACAGATACGCAGTATTTT.

This clone was found once. V is TRBV7-3 and J is TRBJ2-1; TRBD2 matches 15 bases. The V gene's germline CDR1 is SGHTA and CDR2 FQGTGA. V lost 3 bases to trimming and J lost 7 bases; unmatched junction nucleotides: 10. The CDR3 length is 18 residues. CDR3 DNA sequence: TGTGCCAGCAGCTTGGGACTAGCGGGAGGAAGGGAGGGGAATGAGCAGTTCTTC. As protein: CASSLGLAGGREGNEQFF.

In this sample, this clone turned up a few times. This sequence joins TRBV4-2 and TRBJ2-7, with 7 bases fitting TRBD2. The germline CDR1 and CDR2 sequences are LGHNA and YNFKEQ. The CDR3 contains 15 residues. The trim removed 1 base at V and 0 bases at J, leaving 3 bases unmatched. The CDR3 region has the DNA TGTGCCAGCAGCCAAGCCGCTAGCGGCTCCTACGAGCAGTACTTC. Translating it yields CASSQAASGSYEQYF.

J is TRBJ1-2 and V is TRBV5-6, with 12 positions matching TRBD1. The CDR3 is 16 residues long. The germline CDR1 and CDR2 sequences are SGHDT and YYEEEE. Unmatched junction bases numbered 10, after V lost 4 bases and J lost 6 bases. The CDR3 DNA reads TGTGCCAGCAGCCCGGGACAGGGGGCGGTTGCGAATGGCTACACCTTC. It yields the protein CASSPGQGAVANGYTF.

As DNA, the CDR3 is TGTGCCAGCAGCTTAGCTGGGAGGGAGACCCAGTACTTC. Translating it yields CASSLAGRETQYF. The rearrangement uses TRBV7-8 and TRBJ2-5; the D gene is possibly TRBD2 (6 bases). Looked up from germline, CDR1 is SGHVS and CDR2 is FQNEAQ. Trimming left V 0 bases short and J 5 bases short, with 7 bases between. The CDR3 runs 13 residues.

This clone was seen just once. The CDR3 coding sequence is TGTGCCAGCAGCTCCCGGACAGGGGGCGCGCTCGGCTACACCTTC. It codes for CASSSRTGGALGYTF. This rearrangement joins TRBV7-2 to TRBJ1-2; 11 bases are a match to TRBD1. The ends lost 4 bases at V and 8 bases at J; junction bases unmatched: 9. Germline lookup yields CDR1 SGHTA and CDR2 FQGNSA. This CDR3 contains 15 residues.

Only one count was recorded for this clone. V gene TRBV7-9 combines with J gene TRBJ2-3, with 9 bases lining up with TRBD1. After removal of 5 bases from V and 3 bases from J, the junction contained 6 bases not matched to a gene. The CDR3 sequence is 15 residues long. In germline, CDR1 is SEHNR, CDR2 FQNEAQ (reference sequence). This CDR3 reads CASSRDRGGTDTQYF. In DNA form, the CDR3 reads TGTGCCAGCAGCCGTGACAGGGGGGGTACAGATACGCAGTATTTT. Supplemented by reference TRBV7-9 and TRBJ2-3, the full variable domain reads DTGVSQNPRHKITKRGQNVTFRCDPISEHNRLYWYRQTLGQGPEFLTYFQNEAQLEKSRLLSDRFSAERPKGSFSTLEIQRTEQGDSAMYLCASSRDRGGTDTQYFGPGTRLTVL.

The chain has TRBV30 and TRBJ1-2; D may be TRBD1 (5 bases). The germline V gene encodes CDR1 GTSNPN and CDR2 SVGIG (reference sequence). The CDR3 is made up of 12 amino acids. Trimming removed 5 bases at V and 4 bases at J, with 11 bases between. The CDR3 loop is CAWFQGGYGYTF. The CDR3 DNA reads TGTGCCTGGTTCCAGGGAGGCTATGGCTACACCTTC.

The V gene is TRBV5-1, the J gene TRBJ1-4, with D perhaps matching TRBD1 (5 bases). The CDR3 length is 16 residues. The germline CDR1 and CDR2 sequences are SGHRS and YFSETQ. Trimming pared 3 bases from V and 4 bases from J, leaving 16 bases between. The CDR3, as DNA: TGCGCCAGCAGCTGGGTAGTGGCAGGGAATAATGAAAAACTGTTTTTT. As protein: CASSWVVAGNNEKLFF.

This rearrangement joins TRBV12-3 or TRBV12-4 to TRBJ1-2, with 7 nucleotides matching TRBD1. Trimming took 9 bases from V and 3 from J; bases not matched to a gene: 7. This CDR3 is 13 amino acids long. In DNA form, the CDR3 reads TGTGCCAGTCGGACAGGCTACGACTATGGCTACACCTTC. Translating gives CASRTGYDYGYTF.

In its sample, this clone was seen once. The rearrangement uses TRBV7-6 and TRBJ2-7; 7 bases line up with TRBD1. Germline-derived CDR1 and CDR2 are SGHVS and FNYEAQ. J gave up 5 bases and V 1 base, and 14 bases lay outside the gene matches. The CDR3 runs 17 residues. The CDR3 DNA reads as TGTGCCAGCAGCTTAGGGCTAGGTGCTCAGACAGGGAACGAGCAGTACTTC. Translated: CASSLGLGAQTGNEQYF.

The chain uses TRBV4-3 and TRBJ2-6; D is unresolved. CDR3 length: 15 residues. V lost 5 bases and J lost 0, with 8 bases in between. Germline loops: CDR1 LGHNA, CDR2 YSLEER. DNA of the CDR3: TGCGCCAGCAGCTACAGTAACTCTGGGGCCAACGTCCTGACTTTC. Protein: CASSYSNSGANVLTF.

CDR3 nucleotides: TGTGCCAGCAGCCGAGACGGACACCAAGGGAAACAATTCTATGGCTACACCTTC. This translates into CASSRDGHQGKQFYGYTF. The rearrangement joins TRBV28 to TRBJ1-2; tentative D call: TRBD1 (5 bases). Trimming shortened V by 6 bases and J by 4 bases, and 27 bases separated the two germline ends. CDR1 and CDR2 (germline): MDHEN, SYDVKM. The CDR3 covers 18 residues.

V gene TRBV6-5 combines with J gene TRBJ2-5; 11 nucleotides agree with TRBD1. Germline values: CDR1 MNHEY, CDR2 SVGAGI. This CDR3 spans 16 amino acids. J lost 4 bases, V lost 4 bases, and 8 bases had no gene match. For the CDR3, the DNA is TGTGCCAGCAGTTCCGGGACAGGGGGACGAAGAGAGACCCAGTACTTC. This sequence encodes CASSSGTGGRRETQYF.

CDR3 sequence reads: CASSPQPGSGELFF. CDR3 nucleotide sequence: TGTGCCAGCAGCCCCCAACCGGGGTCGGGGGAGCTGTTTTTT. The J gene is TRBJ2-2, the V gene TRBV3-1 (or the pseudogene TRBV3-2), with D perhaps matching TRBD2 (5 bases). The CDR3 runs to 14 residues. Between the trimmed V and J ends, which lost 4 bases and 8 bases, there was a span of 14 bases. The V gene's germline CDR1 is LGHDT and CDR2 YNNKEL (reference sequence).

This rearrangement joins TRBV7-9 to TRBJ2-3, with TRBD2 as a possible D gene (6 bases). Germline V CDR1 and CDR2: SEHNR, FQNEAQ (reference sequence). CDR3 size: 14 residues. Trimming pared 5 bases from V and 7 bases from J, leaving 16 bases between. CDR3 region: CASSRGDLANTQYF. In DNA form, the CDR3 reads TGTGCCAGCAGCCGAGGGGACTTAGCGAATACGCAGTATTTT.

The gene calls are TRBV19 and TRBJ1-4; possibly TRBD1 for D (6 bases). V gave up 3 bases and J gave up 10 bases, with 15 bases separating them. CDR3 length: 14 amino acids. CDR1 LNHDA and CDR2 SQIVND come from the germline V gene (reference sequence). The CDR3 region has the DNA TGTGCCAGTAGTATTCCAGGGGAAGGCCGAAAACTGTTTTTT. This sequence encodes CASSIPGEGRKLFF.

This clone was detected once. The rearrangement joins TRBV15 to TRBJ2-5; D is possibly TRBD1 (5 bases). Germline assignment: CDR1 LNHNV and CDR2 YYDKDF (reference sequence). V was trimmed by 0 bases and J by 5 bases, leaving 10 bases between them. The CDR3 contains 14 residues. The CDR3 reads CATSRDRGWETQYF. For the CDR3, the DNA is TGTGCCACCAGCAGAGATAGGGGATGGGAGACCCAGTACTTC. Using reference TRBV15 and TRBJ2-5 for the parts outside the CDR3, the full variable domain is DAMVIQNPRYQVTQFGKPVTLSCSQTLNHNVMYWYQQKSSQAPKLLFHYYDKDFNNEADTPDNFQSRRPNTSFCFLDIRSPGLGDTAMYLCATSRDRGWETQYFGPGTRLLVL.

This clone has just one count. V gene TRBV2 combines with J gene TRBJ2-1; TRBD2 matches at 10 bases. This CDR3 region has 16 residues. Germline V gene data show CDR1 as SNHLY and CDR2 as FYNNEI. V trimming: 9 bases; J trimming: 5 bases; junction bases outside the gene matches: 13. The CDR3 sequence: CARGGLAGDLDNEQFF. The CDR3 DNA sequence: TGTGCCAGGGGGGGGCTAGCGGGAGATTTAGACAATGAGCAGTTCTTC.

V is TRBV7-6 and J is TRBJ2-7; TRBD1 is a possible D gene (6 bases). The V gene lost 1 base and the J gene lost 2 bases, with 18 bases spanning the gap. CDR1 SGHVS and CDR2 FNYEAQ come from the germline V gene. The CDR3 contains 17 residues. CDR3 sequence (DNA): TGTGCCAGCAGCTTAGTAGCCGTACCAGACAGGCCCTACGAGCAGTACTTC. Its protein is CASSLVAVPDRPYEQYF.

The chain combines TRBV9 with TRBJ2-1; 8 nucleotides agree with TRBD1. The junction had 5 bases not matched to a gene; V was cut back by 3 bases and J by 3 bases. Germline CDR1 is SGDLS and CDR2 is YYNGEE. CDR3 length: 15 residues. The CDR3 spells CASSGGQGHYNEQFF. DNA for the CDR3: TGTGCCAGCAGCGGCGGACAGGGCCACTACAATGAGCAGTTCTTC.

The CDR3, as DNA: TGCGCCAGCAGCTACGAGGGGAACACTGAAGCTTTCTTT. Its translation: CASSYEGNTEAFF. The genes are TRBV5-1 and TRBJ1-1; D ambiguous. CDR1 and CDR2 (germline): SGHRS, YFSETQ. With 3 bases removed from V and 1 base from J, the gap between germline ends came to 7 bases. This CDR3 spans 13 amino acids.